Shown below are 14 T cell receptor beta chains from a single sample sequenced in a study of blood T cell repertoires in COVID-19. Clones were read by immunoSEQ multiplex PCR, and TCRdb kept only the in-frame ones, dropping some. Among some 120,000 clones listed, over 80% were seen once. The source material was peripheral blood. These TCRs come from a man in his thirties or forties with acute or convalescent COVID-19.

The V call is TRBV4-3, the J call TRBJ2-3; 15 bases are shared with TRBD2. Losses at the gene ends were 0 bases for V and 5 bases for J; bases not matched to a gene: 12. Germline CDR1 is LGHNA and CDR2 is YSLEER. CDR3 length equals 20 residues. CDR3 DNA sequence: TGCGCCAGCAGCCAAGATCTGTGGTTGAGGACTAGCGGGGGGGAAGATACGCAGTATTTT. The encoded protein is CASSQDLWLRTSGGEDTQYF.

This clone was recorded once. The chain employs TRBV7-2 and TRBJ1-5; possibly TRBD1 for D (6 bases). The CDR3 consists of 17 residues. The germline V and J ends were trimmed by 3 bases and 2 bases, with 17 bases remaining between them. CDR1 SGHTA and CDR2 FQGNSA come from the germline V gene. For the CDR3, the DNA is TGTGCCAGCAGCTTGACTCGAGGGGGTTATGGCAATCAGCCCCAGCATTTT. It codes for CASSLTRGGYGNQPQHF. Filled out from reference TRBV7-2 and TRBJ1-5, the complete variable domain reads GAGVSQSPSNKVTEKGKDVELRCDPISGHTALYWYRQSLGQGLEFLIYFQGNSAPDKSGLPSDRFSAERTGGSVSTLTIQRTQQEDSAVYLCASSLTRGGYGNQPQHFGDGTRLSIL.

The chain carries TRBV6-5 and TRBJ1-3; D gene unclear. Germline V CDR1 and CDR2: MNHEY, SVGAGI. This CDR3 contains 15 residues. V lost 6 bases, J lost 2 bases, and 14 bases lay in between. CDR3 DNA sequence: TGTGCCAGCAGCCCCGCGGGCGGACCTGGAAACACCATATATTTT. This encodes CASSPAGGPGNTIYF.

This chain connects TRBV20-1 to TRBJ2-1, with 10 bases that match TRBD2. The CDR3 loop spans 14 amino acids. J was trimmed by 8 bases and V by 3 bases; bases with no gene match: 7. The V gene's germline CDR1 is DFQATT and CDR2 SNEGSKA (reference sequence). The CDR3 DNA follows: TGCAGTGCTAGTATCCTAGCGGGAGCCTATGAGCAGTTCTTC. This sequence encodes CSASILAGAYEQFF.

The V call is TRBV27, the J call TRBJ1-6; 8 bases line up with TRBD1. V shed 6 bases and J 7 bases; nucleotides not matched to a gene: 5. The germline V gene has CDR1 MNHEY and CDR2 SMNVEV (reference sequence). The CDR3 has 14 amino acids. The CDR3 DNA reads TGTGCCAGCAGATACGGACAGGGAAATTCACCCCTCCACTTT. It encodes CASRYGQGNSPLHF.

The chain's CDR3 is CASSPGQGRTYEQYF. The DNA for the CDR3 is TGTGCCAGCAGCCCCGGACAGGGGAGGACCTACGAGCAGTACTTC. The chain links TRBV9 to TRBJ2-7; 9 bases line up with TRBD1. The J segment lost 2 bases and the V segment lost 4 bases, leaving 7 bases of the junction unmatched. Germline CDR1 and CDR2: SGDLS and YYNGEE. The CDR3 has 15 amino acids.

The table lists this clone with a count of one. The rearrangement joins TRBV4-3 to TRBJ2-3; the match to TRBD1 covers 9 bases. Germline values: CDR1 LGHNA, CDR2 YSLEER. Losses at the gene ends were 4 bases for V and 2 bases for J; bases not matched to a gene: 4. The CDR3 length is 15 residues. In nucleotides, the CDR3 is TGCGCCAGCAGCCGTGGGACAGGGCACACAGATACGCAGTATTTT. It codes for CASSRGTGHTDTQYF.

This chain links TRBV5-1 with TRBJ1-6; a weak D match, TRBD1 (6 bases). This CDR3 spans 14 amino acids. CDR1 is SGHRS and CDR2 is YFSETQ in the germline V gene. V lost 4 bases to trimming and J lost 5 bases, with 10 bases between them. In DNA, the CDR3 is TGCGCCAGCAGCAGAGACAGGAATAATTCACCCCTCCACTTT. This translates into CASSRDRNNSPLHF.

V usage is TRBV5-1 and J usage is TRBJ1-4; a weak D match, TRBD1 (6 bases). The germline V and J ends were trimmed by 3 bases and 8 bases, with 14 bases remaining between them. Germline assignment: CDR1 SGHRS and CDR2 YFSETQ. CDR3 length: 14 amino acids. The CDR3 DNA is TGCGCCAGCAGCTCCTCAGGGGAATGGGAAAAACTGTTTTTT. This encodes CASSSSGEWEKLFF.

This clone has a single count. The chain combines TRBV7-2 with TRBJ2-3; possibly TRBD2 for D (7 bases). This CDR3 is 15 amino acids long. V was shortened by 6 bases and J by 2 bases, with 15 bases between the two germline ends. Germline V lookup: CDR1 SGHTA, CDR2 FQGNSA. The CDR3 is CASRTTGGTTDTQYF. CDR3 nucleotide sequence: TGTGCCAGCAGGACTACGGGGGGCACCACAGATACGCAGTATTTT.

The DNA for the CDR3 is TGTGCCTCCGGGGGGACTCTCAGGGGTGAGCAGTTCTTC. This translates into CASGGTLRGEQFF. The V gene is TRBV30, the J gene TRBJ2-1, with D perhaps matching TRBD2 (7 bases). There are 13 residues in the CDR3. Germline assignment: CDR1 GTSNPN and CDR2 SVGIG (reference sequence). With 7 bases removed from V and 9 bases from J, the gap between germline ends came to 19 bases.

The chain combines TRBV3-1 (or the pseudogene TRBV3-2) with TRBJ2-1, with 12 bases fitting TRBD1. CDR1 is LGHDT, CDR2 YNNKEL, per germline (reference sequence). V shed 3 bases, J shed 7 bases, and the junction held 13 bases outside the gene matches. This CDR3 contains 18 residues. The CDR3 coding sequence is TGTGCCAGCAGCCAGCCAAGGGGACAGGGGGCGCGTCCGAATGAGCAGTTCTTC. It yields the protein CASSQPRGQGARPNEQFF.

This sequence joins TRBV27 and TRBJ1-5, with D tentatively TRBD1 (5 bases). This CDR3 comprises 15 residues. Trimming pared 1 base from V and 4 bases from J, leaving 11 bases between. Germline CDR1 reads MNHEY; CDR2 reads SMNVEV (reference sequence). In DNA form, the CDR3 reads TGTGCCAGCAGTTTATTTGGAGGGGTGAATCAGCCCCAGCATTTT. Its translation: CASSLFGGVNQPQHF.

The rearrangement links TRBV2 to TRBJ1-1; TRBD1 matches at 10 bases. The CDR3 spans 15 residues. V shed 4 bases and J 10 bases; nucleotides not matched to a gene: 12. Germline V gene sequence: CDR1 SNHLY, CDR2 FYNNEI. CDR3 region: CASSVFLLGTGVAFF. The CDR3 nucleotides are TGTGCCAGCAGTGTCTTTTTATTAGGGACAGGGGTAGCTTTCTTT.